One and the same sample provided the 14 T cell receptor beta chains below, sequenced in a study of T cells in Graves' hyperthyroidism and ophthalmopathy. TCR beta CDR3 region amplification was performed from RNA transcripts. First-round RT-PCR targeting the TCR CDR3 was performed with the HTBI primer set. In TCRdb, the multiplex PCR reads were re-called with MiXCR into one record per CDR3 protein. The data contain 450,000 to 700,000 distinct CDR3 sequences, 46% of them singletons. The sample taken for sequencing was peripheral blood or thyroid tissue (not recorded which). The source is an adult woman with Graves' disease, either hyperthyroidism or ophthalmopathy (not recorded which).

This clonotype came up many times. The V call is TRBV13, the J call TRBJ2-7, with D perhaps matching TRBD1 or TRBD2 (5 bases each). V lost 1 base and J lost 7, with 17 bases in between. In germline, CDR1 is PRHDT, CDR2 FYEKMQ (reference sequence). The CDR3 is 15 amino acids. CDR3 amino acids: CASSLDRQEDLEQYF. CDR3 coding DNA: TGTGCCAGCAGCTTAGACAGGCAGGAGGACCTTGAGCAGTACTTC.

In its sample, this clonotype was seen many times. The chain uses TRBV4-1 and TRBJ1-2; no clear D. The germline V and J ends were trimmed by 5 bases and 8 bases, with 15 bases remaining between them. This CDR3 has 13 amino acids. Germline loops: CDR1 MGHRA, CDR2 YSYEKL. CDR3 sequence reads: CASSGQRRSGYTF. Written as DNA, the CDR3 is TGCGCCAGCAGCGGTCAGAGGAGATCGGGCTACACCTTC.

The chain joins TRBV7-9 to TRBJ2-7; 8 positions match TRBD1. The CDR3 totals 12 residues. Unmatched junction bases numbered 4, after V lost 6 bases and J lost 6 bases. CDR1 and CDR2 (germline): SEHNR, FQNEAQ (reference sequence). CDR3 in DNA: TGTGCCAGCAGTCCTGACAGGGGCGAGCAGTACTTC. Its protein product is CASSPDRGEQYF.

On this clonotype: Germline and junction disagree at one end, which may indicate a read error. The gene calls are TRBV5-1 and TRBJ1-1; 11 nucleotides line up with TRBD1. Germline loops: CDR1 SGHRS, CDR2 YFSETQ. The CDR3 loop spans 16 amino acids. The CDR3 sequence: CASSSRTGGLNTEAFF. The CDR3 nucleotides are TGTGCCAGCAGCTCCCGGACAGGGGGCCTGAACACTGAAGCTTTCTTT.

The chain recombines TRBV5-6 with TRBJ2-7, with TRBD2 identical over 8 bases. V gave up 4 bases and J gave up 2 bases; unmatched junction bases: 5. The CDR3 runs to 14 residues. Germline-derived CDR1 and CDR2 are SGHDT and YYEEEE. CDR3 sequence reads: CASSLSGKAYEQYF. The DNA for the CDR3 is TGTGCCAGCAGCCTTAGCGGGAAAGCCTACGAGCAGTACTTC.

This clonotype was seen many times. V and J are TRBV6-4 and TRBJ2-6, with D perhaps matching TRBD2 (6 bases). CDR1 is MRHNA, CDR2 SNTAGT, per germline. V gave up 11 bases and J gave up 0 bases, with 29 bases separating them. This CDR3 region has 20 residues. CDR3 DNA: TGTGCCCCGAGGGATCCGGATGCGGGGCAGGTGATCTCTGGGGCCAACGTCCTGACTTTC. As protein: CAPRDPDAGQVISGANVLTF.

Many counts were recorded for this clonotype. The chain joins TRBV10-3 to TRBJ2-2; tentatively, D is TRBD2 (6 bases). CDR3 size: 14 residues. V lost 11 bases and J lost 1, with 14 bases in between. From germline, CDR1 is ENHRY and CDR2 SYGVKD. Here the CDR3 reads CAVSGTGNTGELFF. The CDR3 DNA reads TGTGCCGTGTCCGGGACTGGGAACACCGGGGAGCTGTTTTTT.

This clonotype occurred many times. This chain links TRBV10-3 with TRBJ1-5; D is uncertain. V lost 4 bases to trimming and J lost 6 bases, with 10 bases between them. The CDR3 covers 13 residues. Germline V CDR1 and CDR2: ENHRY, SYGVKD. The CDR3 coding sequence is TGTGCCATCAGTGTAGGGTCGGCTCAGCCCCAGCATTTT. It is translated as CAISVGSAQPQHF.

The chain has TRBV10-2 and TRBJ1-2; no firm D call. Trimming took off 0 bases at V and 4 bases at J, with 9 bases between the two ends. The CDR3 totals 14 residues. In germline, CDR1 is WSHSY, CDR2 SAAADI. The CDR3 nucleotides read TGCGCCAGCAGTGAGTCTTTAGGCGGCTATGGCTACACCTTC. It is translated as CASSESLGGYGYTF.

The chain employs TRBV14 and TRBJ2-2; D is unclear. This CDR3 has 17 amino acids. CDR1 SGHDN and CDR2 FVKESK come from the germline V gene. V was cut by 2 bases and J by 0 bases, with 13 bases left in between. The CDR3 region is CASSQFVWGTNTGELFF. The CDR3 bases are TGTGCCAGCAGCCAATTCGTTTGGGGAACGAACACCGGGGAGCTGTTTTTT. The full variable domain, in which reference TRBV14 and TRBJ2-2 provide the parts outside the CDR3, is EAGVTQFPSHSVIEKGQTVTLRCDPISGHDNLYWYRRVMGKEIKFLLHFVKESKQDESGMPNNRFLAERTGGTYSTLKVQPAELEDSGVYFCASSQFVWGTNTGELFFGEGSRLTVL.

The CDR3 region has the DNA TGCAGCGTTGGCGGCGGCCGAACCTCTGAAGCTTTCTTT. Protein product: CSVGGGRTSEAFF. V usage is TRBV29-1 and J usage is TRBJ1-1; D is unclear. The CDR3 sequence is 13 residues long. CDR1 and CDR2 (germline): SQVTM, ANQGSEA. V was pared by 4 bases and J by 6 bases, with 15 bases between.

The genes are TRBV4-2 and TRBJ2-3; TRBD2 is a possible D gene (7 bases). The CDR3 has 16 residues. CDR1 is LGHNA, CDR2 YNFKEQ, per germline. V gave up 1 base and J gave up 4 bases, with 15 bases separating them. The CDR3 nucleotides are TGTGCCAGCAGCCAAGGAGCGGGACACATGGCAGATACGCAGTATTTT. It is translated as CASSQGAGHMADTQYF.

The CDR3 sequence is CSARDRMVNTEAFF. CDR3 nucleotides: TGCAGTGCTAGAGATCGAATGGTGAACACTGAAGCTTTCTTT. V gene TRBV20-1 combines with J gene TRBJ1-1, with D unresolved. The V end lost 0 bases, the J end lost 0 bases, and 8 bases lay between the germline ends. The CDR3 extends over 14 amino acids. Germline V gene data show CDR1 as DFQATT and CDR2 as SNEGSKA (reference sequence).

The V and J genes are TRBV29-1 and TRBJ2-1; D perhaps matches TRBD2 (5 bases). CDR1 is SQVTM, CDR2 ANQGSEA, per germline. Trimming left V 4 bases short and J 4 bases short, with 8 bases between. The CDR3 consists of 12 residues. CDR3 residues: CSVVWEYNEQFF. The DNA of the CDR3 is TGCAGCGTTGTTTGGGAGTACAATGAGCAGTTCTTC.